This T cell receptor beta chain originates from a study of blood T cell repertoires in COVID-19. Study-level background: Samples taken during acute and convalescent COVID-19 were collected in the United States, Italy and Spain.

In germline, CDR1 is DFQATT, CDR2 SNEGSKA (reference sequence). The CDR3 runs to 17 residues. The germline V and J ends were trimmed by 5 bases and 4 bases, with 27 bases remaining between them. Study processing details: Reference gene primers were amplified, and this amplification served to estimate nucleated cell counts. Sequenced by immunoSEQ multiplex PCR; TCRdb stores in-frame clones only, minus some. The DNA was the basis for D and trimming; V, J and clone size are from that table. The sample holds hundreds of thousands of clones; about 86% are singletons and the top ten take more than 9.5%. Sequenced input: peripheral blood. This chain joins TRBV20-1 and TRBJ2-7; D is possibly TRBD2 (5 bases). The receptor's source is a woman older than 75 with acute or convalescent COVID-19. The CDR3 reads CSARDKNDLIGRYEQYF. The CDR3 bases are TGCAGTGCTCGTGACAAGAATGACCTCATAGGGAGATACGAGCAGTACTTC.